This T cell receptor beta chain was obtained from a study of blood T cells in healthy people across ages. Primed by a sample-barcoded 5' primer and a J-beta primer mix, a second PCR proceeded for 7 to 11 cycles. In TCRdb, the 5' RACE reads were re-called with MiXCR into one record per CDR3 protein. Among roughly 800,000 distinct CDR3 sequences listed, 25% were seen once. The study, taken as a whole, reports: Roughly linear declines in TCR beta diversity per million T cells occurred with age.

With regard to this clonotype: Its antigen is not identified.

PBMCs were isolated at a quantity of at least 6.5 million per sample. CDR1 and CDR2 (germline): DFQATT, SNEGSKA (reference sequence). There are 17 residues in the CDR3. V was pared by 0 bases and J by 2 bases, with 9 bases of the junction left unmatched. This sample also appeared in a second study, on T cells of mothers and their children. That publication notes: Slightly higher, non-significant overlap characterized related mother-child pairs relative to unrelated pairs.

This sequence joins TRBV20-1 and TRBJ2-3, with 9 nucleotides matching TRBD2. The sample consisted of blood. This receptor was identified in a boy under 18 in good health. This CDR3 is CSARDLGAGGFTDTQYF. CDR3 nucleotide sequence: TGCAGTGCTAGAGATCTCGGGGCGGGAGGGTTCACAGATACGCAGTATTTT.